These T cell receptor beta chains were read from a single sample in a study of a mutant IDH1 vaccine in newly diagnosed glioma. These receptors' targets are unknown. Assay: immunoSEQ multiplex PCR; the TCRdb copy retains only in-frame clones and omits some. The sample lists around 70,000 clones, approximately 81% seen once, with about 12% in the top ten. The material was PBMCs, obtained from a glioma patient whose treatment included an IDH1 peptide vaccine. These TCRs come from a man younger than 35 with glioma. CDR3s include the opening cysteine and the closing phenylalanine or tryptophan. Each record gives: J gene, D gene, V gene, clone size, CDR3 DNA, CDR3 protein. A D gene is named only where the DNA matches it firmly. Clone sizes are given selectively: once, few, many, or a class where the clone is expanded.

TRBJ2-1 | TRBD2 | TRBV7-2 | . | TGTGCCAGCAGCTCTACTAGCGGGCCATACAATGAGCAGTTCTTC | CASSSTSGPYNEQFF
TRBJ2-6 | . | TRBV5-1 | . | TGCGCCAGCAGCTTAAGGAGGGCTGGGGCCAACGTCCTGACTTTC | CASSLRRAGANVLTF
TRBJ2-3 | . | TRBV5-4 | . | TGTGCCAGCAGGGAGACTCCAAGGAAGACGCAGTATTTT | CASRETPRKTQYF
TRBJ1-4 | . | TRBV25-1 | once | TGTGCCAGTGCAGGGGTTAATGAAAAACTGTTTTTT | CASAGVNEKLFF
TRBJ1-5 | . | TRBV27 | . | TGTGCCAGCAGTTTACTGGGGGGAAATCAGCCCCAGCATTTT | CASSLLGGNQPQHF
TRBJ1-5 | . | TRBV5-6 | . | TGTGCCAGCAGCGTCCAGCGTCTTAGCAATCAGCCCCAGCATTTT | CASSVQRLSNQPQHF
TRBJ1-2 | . | TRBV2 | . | TGTGCCAGCAGTTCCGGGTTCACGGGGCTAGCTAACTATGGCTACACCTTC | CASSSGFTGLANYGYTF
TRBJ1-1 | . | TRBV6-5 | . | TGTGCCAGCAGTTATTCTTTTGGTCTGAACACTGAAGCTTTCTTT | CASSYSFGLNTEAFF
TRBJ1-3 | TRBD1 | TRBV5-1 | . | TGCGCCAGCAGCTTGCACCAGGGGGACTTATATTTT | CASSLHQGDLYF
TRBJ2-7 | . | TRBV29-1 | . | TGCAGCGTTGAAGAAGCCGGTGCCTACGAGCAGTACTTC | CSVEEAGAYEQYF
TRBJ1-2 | TRBD1 | TRBV27 | . | TGTGCCAGCAGTTTCAGGGGGAGCTATGGCTACACCTTC | CASSFRGSYGYTF
TRBJ1-4 | . | TRBV2 | once | TGTGCCAGCAGTGAAGCGACGGAGACGGGTGAAAAACTGTTTTTT | CASSEATETGEKLFF
TRBJ2-7 | TRBD1 | TRBV6-1 | . | TGTGCCAGCAGTGTGGACAGGGGGTTCCTCTACGAGCAGTACTTC | CASSVDRGFLYEQYF
TRBJ1-4 | . | TRBV2 | . | TGTGCCAGCAGTCTTTTTCCCGCTTCTAATGAAAAACTGTTTTTT | CASSLFPASNEKLFF
TRBJ1-4 | . | TRBV4-2 | . | TGTGCCAGCAGCAGCCAGACAGCCGGCGGGGTCGCTAATGAAAAACTGTTTTTT | CASSSQTAGGVANEKLFF
TRBJ2-7 | . | TRBV6-1 | . | TGTGCCAGCAGTGACTATGACTCAAAAGGCGAGCAGTACTTC | CASSDYDSKGEQYF
TRBJ1-5 | TRBD1 | TRBV27 | medium-sized | TGTGCCAGCGGGACAGGGATTCAGCCCCAGCATTTT | CASGTGIQPQHF
TRBJ2-6 | . | TRBV5-4 | . | TGTGCCAGCAGCTTGCTTCTAGGGGGATCTGGGGCCAACGTCCTGACTTTC | CASSLLLGGSGANVLTF
TRBJ1-2 | . | TRBV19 | . | TGTGCCAGTAGTTTCCGGACCACGATTGGTGGCTACACCTTC | CASSFRTTIGGYTF
TRBJ2-1 | TRBD2 | TRBV11-3 | . | TGTGCCAGCAGCTTAGAAGGGGAGCGGGGGGGCGTTGATGAGCAGTTCTTC | CASSLEGERGGVDEQFF
TRBJ1-2 | . | TRBV19 | . | TGTGCCAGTAGTATCATAAGGGGATCTTATGGCTACACCTTC | CASSIIRGSYGYTF
TRBJ2-2 | TRBD2 | TRBV7-9 | few | TGTGCCAGCAGCGGAAGCGCGTGGCGGGAGGGCGCCGGGGAGCTGTTTTTT | CASSGSAWREGAGELFF